This T cell receptor beta chain was documented in a study of spatial heterogeneity in lung cancer (dated by TCRdb to about 2019). Regarding the research as a whole: More beta-chain than alpha-chain transcripts were consistently detected, likely reflecting higher beta-chain transcript abundance. The study linked features of the TCR repertoire to counts of nonsynonymous mutations, which were determined by whole-exome sequencing of tumor tissue. TCR alpha and beta repertoires were quantitatively compared across multiple tumor regions, matched nontumor lung and blood in non-small cell lung cancer. In the raw uncorrected reads, each unique combination of TCR and UMI appeared more than ten times on average. At surgery, hundreds of tumor regions, 64 matched nontumor lung samples and about 56 PBMC samples were TCR-sequenced for both alpha and beta chains. The research as a whole found: Ubiquitous expanded tumor TCRs showed up in blood more often at tumor resection than at routine follow-up. Confirming at a functional level the hypothesis that regional TCRs recognize regional mutations was considered to require additional single-cell paired TCR alpha and beta sequencing.

The CDR3 starts with the cysteine, ends with the phenylalanine, and has 14 residues. The DNA shown is the 42-base CDR3, in frame from base 1. V lost 5 bases and J lost 1 base, and the count of bases not matched to a germline gene is 2. As encoded in the germline V gene (reference sequence), CDR1 is LNHDA while CDR2 is SQIVND. The sample holds many counts of this clonotype. Its antigen remains undetermined. No base quality information exists; no much larger clone differs at one position. The library was produced with 5' RACE. TCRdb lists the instrument as NextSeq 500. The TCR library protocol attached a unique molecular identifier to each TCR cDNA molecule to allow correction of PCR and sequencing errors. The study's own analysis went as follows. TCR identification, UMI-based error correction and CDR3 extraction were all carried out with Decombinator tools. Expanded TCRs were defined as those above a frequency of 2 per 1,000, corresponding to the top 1% of the tumor frequency distribution. Each repertoire was subsampled 100 times to 5,000 TCRs, after which Renyi diversity was computed with the R vegan package. To build CDR3 similarity networks, amino acid triplet string-kernel similarity was used, and CDR3s were connected when their pairwise similarity was above 0.82. The public sequencing data were trimmed at Q25 with fastp and processed into clonotypes with MiXCR by TCRdb, which kept only in-frame beta chains. Each CDR3 protein gets just one entry, which takes the most common genes and DNA from the rows behind it. It is TCRdb's table, rather than the study itself, that gives the V and J calls and clone size. The sample contains over 14,000 distinct CDR3 sequences, over 9% of them found a single time. Of the sample, roughly 28% is held by the ten largest clones.

The time point label, as the study defines it: sample taken at primary tumor resection. Without any cell sorting, TCR sequencing was performed on whole RNA extracted either from tumor and nontumor lung tissue or from cryopreserved PBMC samples. The donors were around 69 patients from the lung TRACERx cohort who had early-stage, untreated non-small cell lung cancer. Only patients for whom sufficient RNA was available from at least two tumor regions were selected for TCR sequencing. The receptor's source is a male donor with early-stage non-small cell lung cancer. The chain links TRBV19 with TRBJ1-1; TRBD1 aligns with 9 central bases. The sample consisted of PBMCs, taken at surgery. The CDR3 protein is CASSRTGENTEAFF. The DNA reads TGTGCCAGTAGTCGGACAGGGGAGAACACTGAAGCTTTCTTT.